The clone carrying this T cell receptor (beta chain) was seen ten or more times. Antigen unknown. This sample was taken from a study of CD8+CD57+ T cells in acquired aplastic anemia. Study results and limitations: Patients had around 30 CD8+ CDR3 sequences in common with controls (the shared set).

According to the study, genomic DNA was the template for TCR beta VDJ and CDR3 profiling. TCRdb reprocessed the reads with MiXCR, giving one entry per CDR3 protein. The table includes 250,000 to 300,000 distinct CDR3 sequences, roughly 53% detected once. Before being chosen for sequencing, patients had shown CD8+CD57+ cell expansion by flow cytometry. All patients were therapy-naive when blood was sampled. The receptor was derived from a human donor with aplastic anemia. Input material: sorted CD4+, CD8+, or CD8+CD57+ T cells (not recorded which) from PBMCs.

CDR3 nucleotide sequence: TGTGCCAGTAGTATATACCCTCTCCGGGGGGGGGAAAACACTGAAGCTTTCTTT. This encodes CASSIYPLRGGENTEAFF. The J gene is TRBJ1-1, the V gene TRBV19; TRBD1 is a possible D gene (5 bases). The germline V gene has CDR1 LNHDA and CDR2 SQIVND (reference sequence). The V gene lost 2 bases and the J gene lost 2 bases, with 21 bases spanning the gap. The CDR3 sequence is 18 residues long.